The TCR beta chain under discussion was sequenced for a study of blood T cell repertoires in COVID-19. Study details: Samples representing acute and convalescent COVID-19 were sourced from the United States, Italy and Spain. The analysed material was cDNA or gDNA that came from T cells, B-cell-depleted T cells, or PBMCs.

With 5 bases clipped from V and 5 bases from J, the junction kept 9 bases outside the gene matches. The CDR3 is made up of 17 amino acids. Germline V gene sequence: CDR1 LNHDA, CDR2 SQIVND (reference sequence). This table comes from immunoSEQ multiplex PCR, and its TCRdb copy is limited to in-frame clones, with some not included. The table has some 320,000 clones, roughly nine tenths seen once. Cohort placement rested on clinical history that participants reported themselves. Donors in Cohort 3 who had recovered were those with two negative PCRs, healthcare professional clearance, or resolution of their symptoms.

The chain links TRBV19 to TRBJ2-1, with 13 bases fitting TRBD2. Sequences were obtained from PBMCs or T cells enriched from blood (not recorded which). The sequence was collected from a man in his sixties who had recovered from COVID-19. The CDR3 spells CASSPTSGGHRDNEQFF. CDR3 bases: TGTGCCAGTAGTCCGACTAGCGGGGGGCACCGGGACAATGAGCAGTTCTTC.